The clone carrying this T cell receptor (beta chain) was seen once. The sample originates from a study of blood T cell repertoires in COVID-19. In the authors' methods: Estimation of nucleated cell counts relied on the amplification of reference gene primers. Data came from immunoSEQ multiplex PCR; TCRdb stores just in-frame clones and leaves some out. V, J and clone size were drawn from that table, and D and trimming were deduced from the DNA. The sample contains tens of thousands of clones, 80% of which appear only once. In germline, CDR1 is MNHEY, CDR2 SVGAGI. Trimming stripped 2 bases from V and 9 bases from J, with 8 bases between. CDR3 size: 13 residues.

The TCR sequence derives from a woman in her 70s with acute or convalescent COVID-19. The V gene is TRBV6-5, the J gene TRBJ1-6; D gene unclear. Sequencing was done on a sample of peripheral blood. The DNA of the CDR3 is TGTGCCAGCAGTTACACGGTTTCTTCACCCCTCCACTTT. Amino acids: CASSYTVSSPLHF.